Following are 4 T cell receptor beta chains from one sample sequenced in a study of T and B cells in COVID-19 patients. Multiplex PCR with BIOMED2 TRB-A/B primer pools amplified TRB rearrangements. TCRdb itself ran the multiplex PCR reads through MiXCR, one entry per CDR3 protein. The repertoire includes thousands of distinct CDR3 sequences, around 33% of them detected once, and more than 45% sits in the top ten. Each TRB amplification used about 220-500 ng of genomic DNA from blood. The sequenced material came from blood. The receptors originated from a human donor with active COVID-19.

CDR3 sequence: CASSLGEETQYF. Here the CDR3 DNA reads TGTGCCAGCAGCTTGGGGGAGGAGACCCAGTACTTC. V gene TRBV5-6 combines with J gene TRBJ2-5; D is possibly TRBD2 (5 bases). Germline lookup yields CDR1 SGHDT and CDR2 YYEEEE. V lost 0 bases, J lost 5 bases, and 5 bases lay in between. The CDR3 is 12 amino acids.

This clonotype was observed a handful of times. The V and J genes are TRBV6-2 or TRBV6-3 and TRBJ2-7; no clear D. The CDR3 has 13 amino acids. Germline CDR1 is MNHEY and CDR2 is SVGEGT. V lost 2 bases to trimming and J lost 4 bases, with 9 bases between them. CDR3 sequence: CASSYALGYEQYF. The CDR3 coding sequence is TGTGCCAGCAGTTACGCCTTGGGGTACGAGCAGTACTTC.

The chain joins TRBV6-1 to TRBJ2-7; the D call may be TRBD1 or TRBD2 (6 bases each). The CDR3 contains 14 residues. Germline V gives CDR1 MNHNS, CDR2 SASEGT. Trimming cost V 2 bases and J 3 bases, with 11 bases left between them. This CDR3 is CASSETGADYEQYF. CDR3 coding DNA: TGTGCCAGCAGTGAAACGGGGGCGGACTACGAGCAGTACTTC.

A note on this clonotype: An end of the junction does not agree with germline; a read error may underlie this. This rearrangement joins TRBV5-3 to TRBJ2-7, with a possible D match to TRBD1 (5 bases). TRBV5-3 is an ORF, with its function uncertain. CDR3 length equals 15 residues. The CDR3 here is CASSQDRGASYEQYF. CDR3 DNA: TGCGCCAGCAGCCAAGATAGGGGCGCCTCCTACGAGCAGTACTTC.